The clone carrying this T cell receptor (beta chain) was counted at least ten times. Antigen unknown. Time point specified: patch test 1, 2 weeks after DPC sensitization. Regarding treatment: therapeutic diphenylcyclopropenone sensitization with weekly scalp DPC. TCRdb reanalysed the RACE reads using MiXCR and keeps one entry per CDR3 protein. Among around 340,000 distinct CDR3 sequences, 5.5% to 8% were seen once, and the ten largest hold 7% to 10%. This sample was taken from a study of human T cells and chemical hapten exposure. At the level of the study: Sensitization was performed using 2% DPC on an approximately 2 cm by approximately 2 cm upper inner arm skin site. Patch testing was performed with 0.01% DPC on the upper back, with reading at 6 days.

This CDR3 has 19 residues. CDR1 and CDR2 from the germline V gene are KGHDR and SFDVKD. The V segment lost 3 bases and the J segment 0 bases; nucleotides outside the gene matches: 10. Overall study results and limits: Relative to controls, expanded TCRs formed significantly more large CDR3 similarity clusters.

The sample consisted of whole blood, taken in connection with sensitization to the hapten diphenylcyclopropenone (DPC). The receptor was derived from a woman younger than 30 with alopecia areata. Some clones in this sample may be carry-over from other donors' samples. The chain recombines TRBV24-1 with TRBJ2-6, with 7 bases lining up with TRBD1. The chain's CDR3 is CATSDRGQLSSSGANVLTF. The CDR3 region has the DNA TGTGCCACCAGTGATAGGGGACAGCTCTCCAGCTCTGGGGCCAACGTCCTGACTTTC.